This T cell receptor (beta chain) is from a study of T cell responses to AZD1222 COVID-19 vaccine. Study-wide points: Unmutated regions of variants are reportedly targeted by nearly half of spike-specific TCRs.

Using immunoSEQ multiplex PCR, the repertoire was profiled, and TCRdb retains in-frame clones only, with some absent. The sample lists 89,000 or so clones; about 86% were seen once. With 0 bases removed from V and 6 bases from J, the gap between germline ends came to 12 bases. The CDR3 runs 14 residues. Germline V lookup: CDR1 MGHRA, CDR2 YSYEKL. Second-dose intervals of approximately 4 or approximately 12 weeks were pooled. A word on this clone: The antigen is undetermined.

The TCR comes from an adult who received the AZD1222 COVID-19 vaccine. The sample was peripheral blood, taken 28 days after the second AZD1222 dose. The V and J genes are TRBV4-1 and TRBJ2-7, with a possible D match to TRBD1 (6 bases). The CDR3 nucleotides are TGCGCCAGCAGCCAAGAGCAGGGGTTTGGCGAGCAGTACTTC. It specifies CASSQEQGFGEQYF.